The 21 T cell receptor beta chains below all came from one sample that was sequenced in a study of T cell changes during pregnancy in multiple sclerosis. Measured with immunoSEQ multiplex PCR; TCRdb has only the in-frame clones, and not every one. This table holds tens of thousands of clones, roughly 90% found once. Specimen: peripheral blood, collected in the third trimester of pregnancy. All receptors come from a female donor in good health, enrolled as a control in a pregnancy study.

The V gene is TRBV7-9, the J gene TRBJ2-5; 8 positions match TRBD1. The CDR3 sequence is 16 residues long. In germline, CDR1 is SEHNR, CDR2 FQNEAQ (reference sequence). The V gene end was trimmed by 2 bases and the J gene end by 4 bases; junction bases not matched to a gene: 9. The CDR3 loop is CASSLSSQGAGETQYF. DNA for the CDR3: TGTGCCAGCAGCTTAAGTTCCCAGGGGGCCGGAGAGACCCAGTACTTC.

The chain recombines TRBV28 with TRBJ1-2; D is undetermined. The CDR3 contains 15 residues. The germline V and J ends were trimmed by 6 bases and 0 bases, with 14 bases remaining between them. Germline CDR1 MDHEN, CDR2 SYDVKM. CDR3 sequence (DNA): TGTGCCAGCAGATTTCAGACTTATGCTAACTATGGCTACACCTTC. It encodes CASRFQTYANYGYTF.

J is TRBJ1-3 and V is TRBV12-5; D is perhaps TRBD1 (5 bases). V gave up 7 bases and J gave up 8 bases, with 18 bases separating them. The CDR3 runs 14 residues. Germline CDR1 is LGHNT and CDR2 is FRNRAP. The CDR3: CASAPGAAGDTIYF. The CDR3 DNA is TGTGCTAGTGCCCCTGGGGCAGCTGGGGACACCATATATTTT.

A single count supports this clone. This chain joins TRBV11-2 and TRBJ2-1; D possibly corresponds to TRBD1 (6 bases). Trimming pared 3 bases from V and 7 bases from J, leaving 16 bases between. Germline values: CDR1 SGHAT, CDR2 FQNNGV. CDR3 length: 15 amino acids. CDR3 in amino acids: CASSFRRDIRNEQFF. In nucleotides, the CDR3 is TGTGCCAGCAGCTTCCGTCGGGACATAAGGAATGAGCAGTTCTTC.

The chain links TRBV29-1 to TRBJ1-4, with D maybe TRBD1 (6 bases). CDR1 is SQVTM and CDR2 is ANQGSEA in the germline V gene. Trimming removed 5 bases at V and 4 bases at J, with 14 bases between. The CDR3 totals 14 residues. CDR3 DNA sequence: TGCAGCGTTACCCCCACAGGGCTTAATGAAAAACTGTTTTTT. Encoded protein: CSVTPTGLNEKLFF.

The J gene is TRBJ2-1, the V gene TRBV19; 12 bases fit TRBD2. The V segment lost 4 bases and the J segment 9 bases; nucleotides outside the gene matches: 7. The germline gives CDR1 LNHDA, CDR2 SQIVND (reference sequence). This CDR3 has 15 residues. The CDR3 sequence: CASSTGLAGSTEQFF. The DNA for the CDR3 is TGTGCCAGTAGTACGGGACTAGCGGGCTCAACTGAGCAGTTCTTC.

The chain links TRBV7-8 to TRBJ1-2; the D gene is possibly TRBD1 (5 bases). The CDR3 is 15 amino acids. V was shortened by 5 bases and J by 0 bases, with 13 bases between the two germline ends. Per the germline V gene, CDR1 is SGHVS and CDR2 is FQNEAQ. The DNA for the CDR3 is TGTGCCAGCAGCCGCACAGGTTTCTCTAACTATGGCTACACCTTC. Its protein product is CASSRTGFSNYGYTF.

The chain joins TRBV6-6 to TRBJ2-1; D unclear. CDR3 size: 12 residues. Trimming stripped 3 bases from V and 9 bases from J, with 9 bases between. Germline values: CDR1 MNHNY, CDR2 SVGAGI (reference sequence). DNA for the CDR3: TGTGCCAGCAGTTATGGGCTGGGTGAGCAGTTCTTC. Its protein product is CASSYGLGEQFF.

The count of this clone is one. The chain links TRBV2 to TRBJ2-1; 14 positions match TRBD2. Losses at the gene ends were 5 bases for V and 6 bases for J; bases not matched to a gene: 6. From germline, CDR1 is SNHLY and CDR2 FYNNEI. The CDR3 contains 16 residues. CDR3 loop: CASSPSTSGRANEQFF. The CDR3 DNA sequence: TGTGCCAGCAGTCCCTCGACTAGCGGGAGGGCCAATGAGCAGTTCTTC.

The V call is TRBV27, the J call TRBJ2-4; TRBD1 matches at 7 bases. This CDR3 spans 14 amino acids. Per the germline V gene, CDR1 is MNHEY and CDR2 is SMNVEV (reference sequence). J lost 11 bases, V lost 4 bases, and 11 bases had no gene match. The CDR3 bases are TGTGCCAGCAGTTCGCTCGGACAGGTACCTCTTCAGTACTTC. Residues: CASSSLGQVPLQYF.

The V call is TRBV28, the J call TRBJ1-5; D perhaps matches TRBD1 (6 bases). This CDR3 region has 12 residues. Germline-derived CDR1 and CDR2 are MDHEN and SYDVKM. V gave up 6 bases and J gave up 7 bases, with 10 bases separating them. In DNA form, the CDR3 reads TGTGCCAGCAGGAGAGGGGGACAGCCCCAGCATTTT. This gives the protein CASRRGGQPQHF.

J is TRBJ1-1 and V is TRBV7-3; tentatively, D is TRBD1 (5 bases). The CDR3 runs 15 residues. Deletions cut 0 bases from V and 4 bases from J, with 12 bases between. The V gene's germline CDR1 is SGHTA and CDR2 FQGTGA. As DNA, the CDR3 is TGTGCCAGCAGCTTAACATGGCAGGGAGGCACTGAAGCTTTCTTT. This gives the protein CASSLTWQGGTEAFF.

The rearrangement joins TRBV5-4 to TRBJ2-3; 8 nucleotides match TRBD1. The junction had 10 bases not matched to a gene; V was cut back by 4 bases and J by 6 bases. The CDR3 consists of 15 residues. Germline V gene lookup returns CDR1 SGHNT and CDR2 YYREEE (reference sequence). CDR3 sequence: CASSQKRTGYDTQYF. Written as DNA, the CDR3 is TGTGCCAGCAGCCAAAAACGGACAGGGTATGATACGCAGTATTTT.

The CDR3 DNA is TGTGCCAGCAGCTCCTCGGAGCTACTTGAAGCTTTCTTT. Residues: CASSSSELLEAFF. V usage is TRBV7-6 and J usage is TRBJ1-1, with no clear D. This CDR3 region has 13 residues. CDR1 is SGHVS and CDR2 is FNYEAQ in the germline V gene. V lost 4 bases, J lost 7 bases, and 13 bases lay in between.

This chain joins TRBV5-4 and TRBJ2-7; 13 bases align to TRBD2. With 4 bases clipped from V and 6 bases from J, the junction kept 10 bases outside the gene matches. The CDR3 loop spans 16 amino acids. Germline lookup yields CDR1 SGHNT and CDR2 YYREEE (reference sequence). The CDR3 region is CASSPWTSGGPGEQYF. The CDR3 bases are TGTGCCAGCAGCCCCTGGACTAGCGGGGGTCCTGGCGAGCAGTACTTC.

The rearrangement links TRBV11-2 to TRBJ2-3, with 10 positions matching TRBD1. The trim removed 5 bases at V and 3 bases at J, leaving 5 bases unmatched. This CDR3 has 15 amino acids. The germline V gene encodes CDR1 SGHAT and CDR2 FQNNGV. The CDR3 DNA follows: TGTGCCAGCAGCGTTAGGGGACAGGGGACAGATACGCAGTATTTT. Protein sequence: CASSVRGQGTDTQYF.

The chain combines TRBV6-1 with TRBJ2-3; TRBD1 is a possible D gene (6 bases). CDR1 is MNHNS and CDR2 is SASEGT in the germline V gene. V lost 3 bases to trimming and J lost 8 bases, with 12 bases between them. The CDR3 has 13 amino acids. CDR3 region: CASSERGQTTQYF. As DNA, the CDR3 is TGTGCCAGCAGTGAGAGGGGACAAACTACGCAGTATTTT.

The chain recombines TRBV29-1 with TRBJ2-3; TRBD2 aligns across 7 bases. Germline loops: CDR1 SQVTM, CDR2 ANQGSEA. CDR3 length equals 14 residues. V gave up 7 bases and J gave up 0 bases; unmatched junction bases: 7. The CDR3 bases are TGCAGCGCCCGGCGGGGGTGGAGCACAGATACGCAGTATTTT. This codes for CSARRGWSTDTQYF.

This clone was observed a single time. This chain uses TRBV5-4 with TRBJ2-7, with 8 nucleotides matching TRBD2. V was clipped by 0 bases and J by 8 bases; unmatched bases: 10. The germline gives CDR1 SGHNT, CDR2 YYREEE (reference sequence). The CDR3 extends over 15 amino acids. The CDR3: CASSLGSSGGRQQYF. The CDR3 DNA follows: TGTGCCAGCAGCTTGGGCTCAAGCGGGGGTCGGCAGCAGTACTTC.

The rearrangement joins TRBV7-9 to TRBJ1-2, with TRBD1 identical over 9 bases. CDR1 SEHNR and CDR2 FQNEAQ come from the germline V gene (reference sequence). The CDR3 runs 15 residues. V lost 1 base and J lost 6; bases outside the gene matches: 6. The CDR3 DNA reads TGTGCCAGCAGCTTAGGACAGGGGGAGGCCGATGGCTACACCTTC. This encodes CASSLGQGEADGYTF. The full variable domain, with the rest looked up from reference TRBV7-9 and TRBJ1-2, is DTGVSQNPRHKITKRGQNVTFRCDPISEHNRLYWYRQTLGQGPEFLTYFQNEAQLEKSRLLSDRFSAERPKGSFSTLEIQRTEQGDSAMYLCASSLGQGEADGYTFGSGTRLTVV.

CDR3 region: CASSPAGRDGNTIYF. The CDR3 nucleotides are TGTGCCAGCTCACCAGCGGGGCGCGATGGAAACACCATATATTTT. This chain uses TRBV18 with TRBJ1-3; D might be TRBD1 (5 bases). The germline V gene encodes CDR1 KGHSH and CDR2 LQKENI. This CDR3 is built from 15 residues. V lost 2 bases and J lost 3, with 11 bases in between.